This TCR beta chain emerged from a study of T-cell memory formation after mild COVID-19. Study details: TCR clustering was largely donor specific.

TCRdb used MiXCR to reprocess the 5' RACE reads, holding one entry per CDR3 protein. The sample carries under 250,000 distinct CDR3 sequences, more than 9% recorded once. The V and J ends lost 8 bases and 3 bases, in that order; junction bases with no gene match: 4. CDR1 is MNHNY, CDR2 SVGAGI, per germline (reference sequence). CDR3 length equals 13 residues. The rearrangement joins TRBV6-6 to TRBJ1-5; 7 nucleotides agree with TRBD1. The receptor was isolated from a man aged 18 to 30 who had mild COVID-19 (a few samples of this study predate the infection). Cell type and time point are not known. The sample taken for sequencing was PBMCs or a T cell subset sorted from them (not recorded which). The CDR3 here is CASGGQLNQPQHF. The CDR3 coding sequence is TGTGCCAGCGGGGGACAGCTCAATCAGCCCCAGCATTTT.